The rows below give T cell receptor beta chains drawn from one sample of a study of blood T cell repertoires in COVID-19. Libraries were prepared by immunoSEQ multiplex PCR; TCRdb keeps only in-frame clonotypes and omits some of them. The profile shows around 280,000 clones, 89% of them singletons. The specimen was PBMCs or T cells enriched from blood (not recorded which). These receptor sequences come from a woman in her forties who had recovered from COVID-19. CDR3s include the opening cysteine and the closing phenylalanine or tryptophan. D genes are given only for firm matches. Some rows have no size entry. The others give once, few or many, or a class for an expanded clone.

>TRBV30|TRBJ1-1|-|TRBD1
CAWSVQGRTEAFF
TGTGCCTGGAGTGTACAGGGGCGGACTGAAGCTTTCTTT
>TRBV11-3|TRBJ2-3|-|TRBD2
CASSPEGTSDTDTQYF
TGTGCCAGCAGCCCAGAGGGGACTAGCGACACAGATACGCAGTATTTT
>TRBV15|TRBJ1-2|-|-
CATSRGGVTRTFGYTF
TGTGCCACCAGCAGGGGAGGAGTGACCCGGACCTTTGGCTACACCTTC
>TRBV7-2|TRBJ2-5|-|TRBD1
CASSLDRYQETQYF
TGTGCCAGCAGCTTGGACAGGTACCAAGAGACCCAGTACTTC
>TRBV2|TRBJ1-2|-|-
CATSRGSDGYTF
TGTGCCACCTCAAGGGGCTCAGACGGCTACACCTTC
>TRBV7-8|TRBJ2-1|-|-
CASSLWVRGKGNEQFF
TGTGCCAGCAGCTTGTGGGTCAGGGGTAAGGGCAATGAGCAGTTCTTC
>TRBV19|TRBJ1-4|-|-
CASSIATVEKLFF
TGTGCCAGTAGTATAGCGACAGTGGAAAAACTGTTTTTT
>TRBV5-4|TRBJ1-2|-|TRBD1
CASSLGGTGNNYGYTF
TGTGCCAGCAGCTTGGGGGGGACAGGGAATAACTATGGCTACACCTTC
>TRBV7-9|TRBJ1-1|-|-
CASIDRTNTEAFF
TGTGCCAGCATCGACAGGACGAACACTGAAGCTTTCTTT
>TRBV6-1|TRBJ1-2|-|-
CASSESVYGYTF
TGTGCCAGCAGTGAATCAGTTTATGGCTACACCTTC
>TRBV29-1|TRBJ1-2|-|-
CSVLSWRGGYTF
TGCAGCGTCCTGTCCTGGAGGGGTGGCTACACCTTC
>TRBV27|TRBJ2-3|-|-
CASIPLGLADTQYF
TGTGCCAGCATTCCATTAGGACTGGCAGATACGCAGTATTTT
>TRBV11-2|TRBJ2-5|-|TRBD2
CASSFSGGKQETQYF
TGTGCCAGCAGCTTTAGCGGGGGGAAACAAGAGACCCAGTACTTC
>TRBV19|TRBJ1-1|-|TRBD1
CASSMSGTGDTEAFF
TGTGCCAGTAGTATGTCCGGGACAGGGGATACTGAAGCTTTCTTT
>TRBV4-1|TRBJ1-5|-|-
CASSQYRAQPQHF
TGCGCCAGCAGCCAATACAGGGCTCAGCCCCAGCATTTT
>TRBV3-1/TRBV3-2|TRBJ1-2|-|-
CASSAEQGSSYTF
TGTGCCAGCAGCGCCGAGCAGGGGAGTAGCTACACCTTC
>TRBV15|TRBJ2-7|-|-
CATSRDRQVSYEQYF
TGTGCCACCAGCAGAGATAGGCAGGTTTCCTACGAGCAGTACTTC
>TRBV9|TRBJ2-1|once|TRBD2
CASSSQLAAQKFF
TGTGCCAGCAGCTCCCAGCTAGCGGCACAGAAGTTCTTC
>TRBV18|TRBJ1-2|-|TRBD1
CASSSSTGGGYTF
TGTGCCAGCTCATCCTCTACAGGGGGAGGCTACACCTTC
>TRBV6-5|TRBJ2-1|many|-
CASSYPGEQFF
TGTGCCAGCAGTTACCCGGGTGAGCAGTTCTTC
>TRBV6-5|TRBJ2-1|-|-
CASRVTIYNEQFF
TGTGCCAGCAGGGTAACTATATACAATGAGCAGTTCTTC
>TRBV5-6|TRBJ1-3|few|-
CASSPDVRVSGNTIYF
TGTGCCAGCAGCCCGGACGTGAGGGTCTCTGGAAACACCATATATTTT
>TRBV9|TRBJ2-7|few|-
CASSVGQGLGEQYF
TGTGCCAGCAGCGTCGGGCAGGGGCTAGGCGAGCAGTACTTC
>TRBV19|TRBJ2-1|-|-
CASSIDRDHEQFF
TGTGCCAGTAGTATCGACCGGGATCATGAGCAGTTCTTC
>TRBV4-2|TRBJ1-1|-|-
CASSPMGGNTEAFF
TGTGCCAGCAGCCCCATGGGAGGTAACACTGAAGCTTTCTTT
>TRBV7-3|TRBJ1-5|once|TRBD1
CASSSRDRGQPQHF
TGTGCCAGCAGCTCCCGGGACAGGGGACAGCCCCAGCATTTT
>TRBV9|TRBJ2-1|-|TRBD1
CASSTGRGTYNEQFF
TGTGCCAGCTCGACGGGCAGGGGGACCTACAATGAGCAGTTCTTC
>TRBV14|TRBJ2-2|-|TRBD1
CASSPRRGQAFTGELFF
TGTGCCAGCAGCCCCCGTCGGGGACAGGCCTTCACCGGGGAGCTGTTTTTT
>TRBV5-5|TRBJ2-6|once|-
CASTPRAGSSGANVLTF
TGTGCCAGCACCCCCAGGGCAGGAAGCTCTGGGGCCAACGTCCTGACTTTC
>TRBV27|TRBJ2-7|-|-
CASSLFEVTRGYEQYF
TGTGCCAGCAGTTTATTTGAGGTGACTAGAGGGTACGAGCAGTACTTC
>TRBV4-3|TRBJ2-3|many|TRBD2
CASSQRASGRSDTQYF
TGCGCCAGCAGCCAAAGGGCTAGCGGGAGATCAGATACGCAGTATTTT
>TRBV9|TRBJ2-1|-|TRBD1
CASSVVGTDGEQFF
TGTGCCAGCAGCGTAGTTGGGACAGATGGTGAGCAGTTCTTC
>TRBV7-3|TRBJ2-1|-|TRBD1
CASSLTGDRGFMGEQFF
TGTGCCAGCAGCTTAACCGGGGACAGGGGTTTCATGGGCGAGCAGTTCTTC
>TRBV11-2|TRBJ2-1|-|TRBD2
CASSPKGASGSTSYNEQFF
TGTGCCAGCAGCCCCAAAGGGGCTAGCGGGAGTACCTCCTACAATGAGCAGTTCTTC
>TRBV5-1|TRBJ2-1|-|TRBD2
CASSQGLAGLSYNEQFF
TGCGCCAGCAGTCAAGGACTAGCGGGGCTCTCCTACAATGAGCAGTTCTTC
>TRBV2|TRBJ2-3|-|-
CASSEGTSTPTDTQYF
TGTGCCAGCAGTGAAGGGACTTCGACCCCAACAGATACGCAGTATTTT
>TRBV30|TRBJ1-2|-|TRBD1
CAWSGGTALYGYTF
TGTGCCTGGAGTGGAGGGACAGCCCTATATGGCTACACCTTC
>TRBV19|TRBJ1-1|-|-
CASSTGGNTEAFF
TGTGCCAGTAGTACCGGGGGGAACACTGAAGCTTTCTTT
>TRBV29-1|TRBJ2-6|-|-
CSVERGPGANVLTF
TGCAGCGTTGAAAGGGGCCCTGGGGCCAACGTCCTGACTTTC
>TRBV5-1|TRBJ2-3|-|-
CASSLNYRMDTQYF
TGCGCCAGCAGCTTGAATTACAGGATGGATACGCAGTATTTT
>TRBV3-1/TRBV3-2|TRBJ2-5|-|TRBD2
CASSEKGLAGLKETQYF
TGTGCCAGCAGCGAAAAGGGACTAGCGGGGTTGAAAGAGACCCAGTACTTC
>TRBV7-6|TRBJ1-1|-|-
CASRPPGGAGTEAFF
TGTGCCAGCAGGCCCCCCGGGGGAGCGGGCACTGAAGCTTTCTTT
>TRBV2|TRBJ1-2|once|-
CASSGVRGINYGYTF
TGTGCCAGCAGCGGAGTGCGGGGGATAAACTATGGCTACACCTTC
>TRBV7-9|TRBJ1-2|-|-
CASSSPNDPGSYTF
TGTGCCAGCAGCTCACCAAACGATCCGGGGAGCTACACCTTC
>TRBV19|TRBJ1-2|once|-
CASTIDSFYGYTF
TGTGCCAGTACCATTGACAGTTTCTATGGCTACACCTTC
>TRBV5-1|TRBJ2-1|-|-
CASSLETTWNEQFF
TGCGCCAGCAGCTTGGAAACTACTTGGAATGAGCAGTTCTTC
>TRBV4-3|TRBJ1-1|-|-
CASSQDGGEGEAFF
TGCGCCAGCAGCCAAGATGGGGGGGAAGGGGAAGCTTTCTTT
>TRBV7-3|TRBJ1-2|-|TRBD1
CASSLTGQGGGYTF
TGTGCCAGCAGCTTAACTGGACAGGGGGGTGGCTACACCTTC
>TRBV4-2|TRBJ2-1|-|TRBD2
CASSQAASGGGPSSYNEQFF
TGTGCCAGCAGCCAAGCGGCTAGCGGGGGGGGCCCCTCCTCCTACAATGAGCAGTTCTTC
>TRBV18|TRBJ2-5|-|-
CASAKGVGETQYF
TGTGCCAGCGCAAAGGGGGTTGGGGAGACCCAGTACTTC
>TRBV5-1|TRBJ2-7|-|TRBD1
CASSPPGQGSYEQYF
TGCGCCAGCAGCCCGCCGGGACAGGGGTCCTACGAGCAGTACTTC
>TRBV27|TRBJ2-7|-|-
CASSYVRGSYEQYF
TGTGCCAGCAGTTACGTGCGAGGGAGCTACGAGCAGTACTTC
>TRBV18|TRBJ1-1|-|-
CASSPPASPEAFF
TGTGCCAGCTCACCCCCCGCGAGCCCTGAAGCTTTCTTT